Listed here is a single T cell receptor (beta chain). No antigen is known for it. The sample comes from a study of post-analysis software for immune sequencing data. Study-wide background: Relapsing-remitting, secondary progressive and progressive-relapsing forms made up the multiple sclerosis disease courses. Points from the study as a whole: Compared with controls, patients had more of roughly 5 TRBV segments, including TRBV5-6, TRBV5-1 and TRBV20-1. The normalized Chao1 diversity of multiple sclerosis patients was significantly lower than that of controls.

Every TCR beta cDNA library bore unique molecular identifiers. TCRdb independently ran MiXCR on the PCR reads; one entry per CDR3 protein. The sample gives hundreds of thousands of distinct CDR3 sequences, 55% to 60% of which show up once; about 11% is in the top ten. This CDR3 comprises 16 residues. The germline CDR1 and CDR2 sequences are SGHAT and FQNNGV. Between the trimmed V and J ends, which lost 8 bases and 6 bases, there was a span of 22 bases. Sequencing was done on a sample of blood. The chain recombines TRBV11-2 with TRBJ2-2, with D hard to call. The receptor's source is a girl aged 2-10 years with multiple sclerosis. CDR3 sequence: CASQPPQETGSGELFF. CDR3 DNA sequence: TGTGCCAGCCAGCCTCCCCAGGAAACCGGGTCCGGGGAGCTGTTTTTT.